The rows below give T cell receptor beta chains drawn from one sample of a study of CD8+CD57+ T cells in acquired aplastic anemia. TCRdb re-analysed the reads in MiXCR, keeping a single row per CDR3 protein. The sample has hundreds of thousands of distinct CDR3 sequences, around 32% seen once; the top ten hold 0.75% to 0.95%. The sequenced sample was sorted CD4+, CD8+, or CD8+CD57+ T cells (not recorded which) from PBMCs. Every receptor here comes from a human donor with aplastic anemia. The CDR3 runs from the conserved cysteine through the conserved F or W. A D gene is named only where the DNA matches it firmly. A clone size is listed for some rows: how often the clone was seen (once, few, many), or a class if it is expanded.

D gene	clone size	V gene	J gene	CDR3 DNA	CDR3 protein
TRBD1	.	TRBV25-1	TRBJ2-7	TGTGCCAGCAGTGAAGTAGGGACAGGGACCTACGAGCAGTACTTC	CASSEVGTGTYEQYF
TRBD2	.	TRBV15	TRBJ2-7	TGTGCCACCAGCAGAGCGTCAGGTGGGGCTAGCGGGAGATCCTACGAGCAGTACTTC	CATSRASGGASGRSYEQYF
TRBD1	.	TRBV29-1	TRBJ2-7	TGCAGCGTAGCCACAGGGGCGGGTATGGTCTACGAGCAGTACTTC	CSVATGAGMVYEQYF
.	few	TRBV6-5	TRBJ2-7	TGTGCCAGCAGTTACGCCCGGGACAACTCCTACGAGCAGTACTTC	CASSYARDNSYEQYF
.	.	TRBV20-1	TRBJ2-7	TGCAGTGCTAGAGATTATGCCCGGAGCTCCTACGAGCAGTACTTC	CSARDYARSSYEQYF
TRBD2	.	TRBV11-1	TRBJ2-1	TGTGCCAGCGGAGTTAGCGGGAGACCCTACAATGAGCAGTTCTTC	CASGVSGRPYNEQFF
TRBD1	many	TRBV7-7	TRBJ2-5	TGTGCTAGCAGCACTTATGGACAGGCGGGAGAGACCCAGTACTTC	CASSTYGQAGETQYF
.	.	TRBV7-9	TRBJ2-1	TGTGCCAGCAGCTTCGGAGGATGGCGGGGAGACTACAATGAGCAGTTCTTC	CASSFGGWRGDYNEQFF
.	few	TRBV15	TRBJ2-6	TGTGCCACCAGGTTCTCTGGGGCCAACGTCCTGACTTTC	CATRFSGANVLTF
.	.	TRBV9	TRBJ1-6	TGTGCCAGCAGTTTACCACTCGGGGGGGATTCACCCCTCCACTTT	CASSLPLGGDSPLHF
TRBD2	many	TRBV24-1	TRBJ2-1	TGTGCCACCAGTGACCCAGGGACTAGCGGGAGCTACAATGAGCAGTTCTTC	CATSDPGTSGSYNEQFF
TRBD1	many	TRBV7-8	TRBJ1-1	TGTGCCAGCAGCTCAACCGGGACAGGGCTAGGAACTGAAGCTTTCTTT	CASSSTGTGLGTEAFF
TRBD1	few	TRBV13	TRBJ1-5	TGTGCCAGCAGCCGAGACAGGGGGTATAATCAGCCCCAGCATTTT	CASSRDRGYNQPQHF
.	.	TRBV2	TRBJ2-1	TGTGCCAGCAGTGGGACGGCCTCGATGGATGAGCAGTTCTTC	CASSGTASMDEQFF
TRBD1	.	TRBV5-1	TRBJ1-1	TGCGCCAGCAGCTTGAGTCCGGGACAGGGGGGAACTGAAGCTTTCTTT	CASSLSPGQGGTEAFF
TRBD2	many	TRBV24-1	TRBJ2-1	TGTGCCACCAGTCCTAGCGGGGCCCACAATGAGCAGTTCTTC	CATSPSGAHNEQFF
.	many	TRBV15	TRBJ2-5	TGTGCCACCAGCAGAGATAACGAGGGTCAAGAGACCCAGTACTTC	CATSRDNEGQETQYF
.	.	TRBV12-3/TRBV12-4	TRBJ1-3	TGTGCCAGCACCCTTATCTCGGGCGGAACGTATGGAAACACCATATATTTT	CASTLISGGTYGNTIYF
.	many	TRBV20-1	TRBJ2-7	TGCAGTGCTCTATCCTACGAGCAGTACTTC	CSALSYEQYF
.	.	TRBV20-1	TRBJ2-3	TGCAGTGCGTTAGGGCCTGGCACAGATACGCAGTATTTT	CSALGPGTDTQYF
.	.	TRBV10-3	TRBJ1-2	TGTGCCATCAGTGCCGGACAGTTAAACTATGGCTACACCTTC	CAISAGQLNYGYTF
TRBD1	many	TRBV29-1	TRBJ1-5	TGCAGCGTAGCGGGACAGGGTAATCAGCCCCAGCATTTT	CSVAGQGNQPQHF
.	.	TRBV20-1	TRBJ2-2	TGCAGTGCTAGCGGGTCGAACACCGGGGAGCTGTTTTTT	CSASGSNTGELFF
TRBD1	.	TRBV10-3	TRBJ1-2	TGTGCCAGCAGTTATAGGGACAGGGGGCTCTCCTCCGGCGGCTACACCTTC	CASSYRDRGLSSGGYTF
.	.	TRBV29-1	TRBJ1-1	TGCAGCGTTGGCATGGCAGGGGTGAACACTGAAGCTTTCTTT	CSVGMAGVNTEAFF
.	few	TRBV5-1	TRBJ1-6	TGCGCCAGCAGCTTTTCTTCTATCGAAGGGGGATATTCACCCCTCCACTTT	CASSFSSIEGGYSPLHF
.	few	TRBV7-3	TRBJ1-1	TGTGCCAGCAGCTTATGGCAGTTGAACACTGAAGCTTTCTTT	CASSLWQLNTEAFF
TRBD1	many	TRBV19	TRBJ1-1	TGTGCCAGTAGGAACGGACAGGGTGGTACTGAAGCTTTCTTT	CASRNGQGGTEAFF
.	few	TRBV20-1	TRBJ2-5	TGCAGTGCTAGAGATCTCGGGGGAGATAAAGAGACCCAGTACTTC	CSARDLGGDKETQYF
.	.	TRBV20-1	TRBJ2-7	TGCAGTGTCTTGGACCAGGGTGGCGAGCAGTACTTC	CSVLDQGGEQYF
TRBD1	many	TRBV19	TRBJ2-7	TGTGCCAGCAACGGACAGGGCTACTCCGAGCAGTACTTC	CASNGQGYSEQYF
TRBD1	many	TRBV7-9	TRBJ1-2	TGTGCCAGCAGCTTATTAACGTCTGGGACAGGGGTCAACTATGGCTACACCTTC	CASSLLTSGTGVNYGYTF
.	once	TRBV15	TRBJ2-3	TGTGCCACCAGCAGAGATCTAGGTCAAGCGGCCACAGATACGCAGTATTTT	CATSRDLGQAATDTQYF
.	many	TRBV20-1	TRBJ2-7	TGCAGTGCTACTAGCTATGGAACCTACGAGCAGTACTTC	CSATSYGTYEQYF
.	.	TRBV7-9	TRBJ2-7	TGTGCCAGCAGATCCATACGCCCGACCGAGCAGTACTTC	CASRSIRPTEQYF
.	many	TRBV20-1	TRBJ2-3	TGCAGTGCAAGGGGACTGTCCACAGATACGCAGTATTTT	CSARGLSTDTQYF
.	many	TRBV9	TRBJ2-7	TGTGCCAGCAGCGTAGGTCCCGGGACTTACTACGAGCAGTACTTC	CASSVGPGTYYEQYF
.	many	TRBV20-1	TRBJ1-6	TGCAGTGCTAGACAGAATTCACCCCTCCACTTT	CSARQNSPLHF
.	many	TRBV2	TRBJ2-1	TGTGCCAGCAGTCGGGGGACTTCTTCCTACAATGAGCAGTTCTTC	CASSRGTSSYNEQFF
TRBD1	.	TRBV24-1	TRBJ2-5	TGTGCCACCAGTGAGGGGGGACAGGGACCTTGGGAGACCCAGTACTTC	CATSEGGQGPWETQYF
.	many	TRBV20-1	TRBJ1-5	TGCAGTGCCCGACTTAATCAGCCCCAGCATTTT	CSARLNQPQHF
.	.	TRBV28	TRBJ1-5	TGTGCCAGCAGTCCGTCAGGGGTCCAGCCCCAGCATTTT	CASSPSGVQPQHF
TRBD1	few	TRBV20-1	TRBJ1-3	TGCAGTGCTACAGGGGGGTCCGCTGGAAACACCATATATTTT	CSATGGSAGNTIYF
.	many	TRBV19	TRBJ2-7	TGTGCCAGTAGCAGGGACGGCTACGAGCAGTACTTC	CASSRDGYEQYF
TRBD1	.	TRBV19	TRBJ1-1	TGTGCCAGTAGACCCCTAGCGGACAGGGGAGCTTTCTTT	CASRPLADRGAFF
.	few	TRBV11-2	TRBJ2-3	TGTGCCAGCAGCGACCAATGGAAGATTACAGATACGCAGTATTTT	CASSDQWKITDTQYF
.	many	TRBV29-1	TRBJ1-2	TGCAGCGTTGAAGATGGGGGGAAGGTTTACTATGGCTACACCTTC	CSVEDGGKVYYGYTF
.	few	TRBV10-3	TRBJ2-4	TGTGCCAGCTCCACAGGGACCAAAAACATTCAGTACTTC	CASSTGTKNIQYF
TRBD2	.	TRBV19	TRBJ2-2	TGTGCCAGTAGCATGGGAGGGGGGGAGCTGTTTTTT	CASSMGGGELFF
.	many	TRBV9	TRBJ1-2	TGTGCCAGCAGCGTAGCTGGTTGGGGGCTCCGTGGCTACACCTTC	CASSVAGWGLRGYTF
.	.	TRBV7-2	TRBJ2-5	TGTGCCAGCAGCCCGGGACCATTCGAGACCCAGTACTTC	CASSPGPFETQYF
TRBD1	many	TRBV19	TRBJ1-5	TGTGCCAGTAGTATCGGCCAGGGGGCAAATCAGCCCCAGCATTTT	CASSIGQGANQPQHF
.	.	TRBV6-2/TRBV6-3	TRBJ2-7	TGTGCCAGCGGGTATTCGGGAGTGGTAGTCGAGCAGTACTTC	CASGYSGVVVEQYF
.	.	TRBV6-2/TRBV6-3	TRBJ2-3	TGTGCCAGCAGTTACTCACAGGGGACTAGCACAGATACGCAGTATTTT	CASSYSQGTSTDTQYF
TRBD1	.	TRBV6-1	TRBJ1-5	TGTGCCAGCACCATTGGACAGGGTGGCAATCAGCCCCAGCATTTT	CASTIGQGGNQPQHF
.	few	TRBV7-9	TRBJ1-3	TGTGCCAGCAGCCGGGACATAGGGAAAGGAAACACCATATATTTT	CASSRDIGKGNTIYF
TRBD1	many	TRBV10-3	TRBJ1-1	TGTGCCATCAGTGAGGTGGGGACAGAAGGTACTCATGGAGCTTTCTTT	CAISEVGTEGTHGAFF
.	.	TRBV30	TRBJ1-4	TGTGCCTGGAGGACAGGCCGAGGAGAAAAACTGTTTTTT	CAWRTGRGEKLFF